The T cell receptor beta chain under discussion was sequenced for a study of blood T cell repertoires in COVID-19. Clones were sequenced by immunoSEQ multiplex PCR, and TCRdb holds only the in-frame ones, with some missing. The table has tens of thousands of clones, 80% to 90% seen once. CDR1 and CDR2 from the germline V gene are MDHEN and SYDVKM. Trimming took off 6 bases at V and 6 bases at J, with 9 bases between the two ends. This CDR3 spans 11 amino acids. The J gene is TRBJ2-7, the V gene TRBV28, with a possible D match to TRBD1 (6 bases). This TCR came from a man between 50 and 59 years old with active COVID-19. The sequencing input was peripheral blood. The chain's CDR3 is CASSPQGEQYF. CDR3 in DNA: TGTGCCAGCAGCCCACAGGGCGAGCAGTACTTC.